The 8 T cell receptor beta chains listed next were all sequenced from one sample in a study of blood T cell repertoires in COVID-19. Measured with immunoSEQ multiplex PCR; TCRdb has only the in-frame clones, and not every one. The repertoire holds 200,000 to 250,000 clones, with approximately 84% as singletons. The sequencing input was PBMCs or T cells enriched from blood (not recorded which). These TCRs come from a man aged 55-75 years who had recovered from COVID-19.

The gene calls are TRBV14 and TRBJ1-4; the match to TRBD1 covers 8 bases. Germline CDR1 SGHDN, CDR2 FVKESK. Trimming cost V 3 bases and J 8 bases; bases outside gene matches: 8. The CDR3 totals 15 residues. The CDR3 is CASSQARGPGEKLFF. The CDR3 DNA reads as TGTGCCAGCAGCCAGGCCAGGGGGCCAGGGGAAAAACTGTTTTTT. The full variable domain, completed using reference TRBV14 and TRBJ1-4, is EAGVTQFPSHSVIEKGQTVTLRCDPISGHDNLYWYRRVMGKEIKFLLHFVKESKQDESGMPNNRFLAERTGGTYSTLKVQPAELEDSGVYFCASSQARGPGEKLFFGSGTQLSVL.

The chain recombines TRBV7-9 with TRBJ1-5; D remains ambiguous. V was trimmed by 5 bases and J by 6 bases, leaving 20 bases between them. CDR3 length: 16 residues. In germline, CDR1 is SEHNR, CDR2 FQNEAQ (reference sequence). The CDR3 region has the DNA TGTGCCAGCAGCGAAGGAGGTTTGGGAGACTTTCAGCCCCAGCATTTT. Amino acid sequence: CASSEGGLGDFQPQHF.

V and J are TRBV18 and TRBJ2-3; D possibly corresponds to TRBD1 (5 bases). The germline V gene has CDR1 KGHSH and CDR2 LQKENI. The V end lost 0 bases, the J end lost 1 base, and 11 bases lay between the germline ends. This CDR3 has 16 residues. In DNA, the CDR3 is TGTGCCAGCTCACCACCGCTGGGGCTCGGCACAGATACGCAGTATTTT. This sequence encodes CASSPPLGLGTDTQYF.

This rearrangement joins TRBV19 to TRBJ1-1; D gene uncertain. This CDR3 is 15 amino acids long. Germline lookup yields CDR1 LNHDA and CDR2 SQIVND (reference sequence). V lost 0 bases and J lost 1, with 9 bases in between. The CDR3 DNA follows: TGTGCCAGTAGTATAGATTTGAACAGGAACACTGAAGCTTTCTTT. Translated, it gives CASSIDLNRNTEAFF.

This sequence joins TRBV7-2 and TRBJ2-3, with TRBD2 matching over 12 bases. CDR3 length equals 15 residues. CDR1 and CDR2 (germline): SGHTA, FQGNSA. V shed 5 bases, J shed 3 bases, and the junction held 3 bases outside the gene matches. The CDR3 sequence is CASSLGLAGTDTQYF. DNA of the CDR3: TGTGCCAGCAGCCTCGGACTAGCGGGGACAGATACGCAGTATTTT.

In its sample, this clone was seen a few times. The rearrangement joins TRBV2 to TRBJ2-5, with D unclear. From germline, CDR1 is SNHLY and CDR2 FYNNEI. Trimming removed 3 bases at V and 4 bases at J, with 9 bases between. This CDR3 spans 13 amino acids. The CDR3 spells CASSDGVLETQYF. CDR3 sequence (DNA): TGTGCCAGCAGTGATGGAGTTCTAGAGACCCAGTACTTC. The entire variable domain, with the rest obtained from reference TRBV2 and TRBJ2-5, is as follows: EPEVTQTPSHQVTQMGQEVILRCVPISNHLYFYWYRQILGQKVEFLVSFYNNEISEKSEIFDDQFSVERPDGSNFTLKIRSTKLEDSAMYFCASSDGVLETQYFGPGTRLLVL.

The chain links TRBV2 to TRBJ1-1; D is ambiguous. V lost 5 bases and J lost 8, with 21 bases in between. From germline, CDR1 is SNHLY and CDR2 FYNNEI. This CDR3 region has 15 residues. This chain's CDR3 is CASSRIEPTRGEAFF. The CDR3 nucleotides read TGTGCCAGCAGTCGAATTGAACCCACCCGAGGGGAAGCTTTCTTT.

The chain links TRBV7-6 to TRBJ1-1; 8 bases align to TRBD1. Germline V gene lookup returns CDR1 SGHVS and CDR2 FNYEAQ. This CDR3 is built from 19 residues. The trim removed 0 bases at V and 5 bases at J, leaving 17 bases unmatched. The CDR3 DNA sequence: TGTGCCAGCAGCTTAGCCCCTCCGACAGGGGTTGGTTCGTGGACTGAAGCTTTCTTT. Its protein is CASSLAPPTGVGSWTEAFF. Filled out from reference TRBV7-6 and TRBJ1-1, the complete variable domain reads GAGVSQSPRYKVTKRGQDVALRCDPISGHVSLYWYRQALGQGPEFLTYFNYEAQQDKSGLPNDRFSAERPEGSISTLTIQRTEQRDSAMYRCASSLAPPTGVGSWTEAFFGQGTRLTVV.